This note documents a single T cell receptor (beta chain) sequence. Unique molecular identifiers were built into the TCRbeta library. A single record per CDR3 protein comes from TCRdb applying MiXCR to the PCR reads. The sample consists of about 500,000 distinct CDR3 sequences, approximately 32% of them appearing once. This CDR3 contains 16 residues. With 4 bases clipped from V and 1 base from J, the junction kept 5 bases outside the gene matches. The germline CDR1 and CDR2 sequences are LGHDT and YNNKEL (reference sequence). This sample is drawn from a study of T-cell reconstitution after alpha-beta-depleted transplantation in children.

The TCR was taken from a human donor who donated a stem cell graft to a child with aplastic anemia. The input for sequencing was PBMCs from the stem cell graft donor, taken from the stem cell graft. The chain has TRBV3-1 and TRBJ1-3; 9 bases agree with TRBD1. The CDR3 loop reads CASSRNRGRSGNTIYF. CDR3 coding DNA: TGTGCCAGCAGCCGGAACAGGGGGCGTTCTGGAAACACCATATATTTT.